The rows below give T cell receptor beta chains drawn from one sample of a study of cytomegalovirus exposure and HLA in healthy donors. The repertoire was sequenced with immunoSEQ multiplex PCR; TCRdb's copy has only in-frame clones and lacks some. The sample records 150,000 to 200,000 clones, 95% to 97% being singletons. The sequenced material came from PBMCs. The receptors were gathered from a woman under 30 in good health and CMV-seronegative. CDR3s include the opening cysteine and the closing phenylalanine or tryptophan. D genes are given only for firm matches. Clone size is not always given. Where it is, it says once, few, many or a class for expanded clones.

abundance,d_gene,v_gene,j_gene,CDR3nt,CDR3aa
-,-,TRBV7-8,TRBJ2-7,TGTGCCAGCAGCCCGCGGACAGTTCCCTACGAGCAGTACTTC,CASSPRTVPYEQYF
-,TRBD1,TRBV27,TRBJ2-5,TGTGCCAGCAGTGCAAACAGGGGGCGGGAGACCCAGTACTTC,CASSANRGRETQYF
-,TRBD1,TRBV18,TRBJ2-2,TGTGCCAGCTCCGAATCGACAGGGAGCACCGGGGAGCTGTTTTTT,CASSESTGSTGELFF
-,TRBD1,TRBV11-2,TRBJ1-3,TGTGCCAGCAGCTCCCTGGACAGGGGACAGAACACCATATATTTT,CASSSLDRGQNTIYF
-,-,TRBV5-4,TRBJ2-7,TGTGCCACCACCAGGGACGGGAGATACGAGCAGTACTTC,CATTRDGRYEQYF
-,TRBD2,TRBV15,TRBJ2-2,TGTGCCACCAGCAGGGGACTAGCGGGGTTTAACGGGGAGCTGTTTTTT,CATSRGLAGFNGELFF
once,-,TRBV7-2,TRBJ2-7,TGTGCCAGCAGCTTAGGAGGAGAGACGTACTTC,CASSLGGETYF
-,-,TRBV7-2,TRBJ2-3,TGTGCCAGCAGCATCTTGGGGGGTACGCAGTATTTT,CASSILGGTQYF
-,-,TRBV11-2,TRBJ2-5,TGTGCCAGCAGCTCGGGACTCTCAAAAGAGACCCAGTACTTC,CASSSGLSKETQYF
-,TRBD2,TRBV19,TRBJ2-1,TGTGCCAGTAGTATCGGGGGGTTATCGGCCTACAATGAGCAGTTCTTC,CASSIGGLSAYNEQFF
-,TRBD1,TRBV9,TRBJ2-6,TGTGCCAGCAGGCACCCGACAGGGGAAGGTGGGGCCAACGTCCTGACTTTC,CASRHPTGEGGANVLTF
once,-,TRBV4-1,TRBJ1-2,TGCGCCAGCAGCCCGACTTTCGGGGGGACGACTAACTATGGCTACACCTTC,CASSPTFGGTTNYGYTF
-,TRBD2,TRBV6-5,TRBJ2-7,TGTGCCAGCAGCCGGGGAGCGGGGGATAATTACGAGCAGTACTTC,CASSRGAGDNYEQYF
-,TRBD2,TRBV25-1,TRBJ2-7,TGTGCCAGCAGTGACGCCGGGACTAGCGTATCGTCGCAGTACTTC,CASSDAGTSVSSQYF
-,-,TRBV11-3,TRBJ1-1,TGTGCCAGCCTACCTCGACGCGGTTTTAACACTGAAGCTTTCTTT,CASLPRRGFNTEAFF
-,TRBD2,TRBV7-2,TRBJ2-1,TGTGCCAGCCGAGAGGGACCGCGGGGGGGAAACTCCTACAATGAGCAGTTCTTC,CASREGPRGGNSYNEQFF
-,TRBD1,TRBV6-5,TRBJ1-3,TGTGCCAGCAGTTTAACAGGGGAAGGAAACACCATATATTTT,CASSLTGEGNTIYF
-,TRBD1,TRBV13,TRBJ2-7,TGTGCCAGCAGCCCCGGACAGGGAGGCGAGCAGTACTTC,CASSPGQGGEQYF
-,-,TRBV2,TRBJ2-5,TGTGCCGGGAGTGGCCTACGAGAGACCCAGTACTTC,CAGSGLRETQYF
-,-,TRBV18,TRBJ2-7,TGTGCCAGCTCCCCTACCAACGCCCTCATACAGGGATACCTGGGCGAGCAGTACTTC,CASSPTNALIQGYLGEQYF
-,-,TRBV2,TRBJ1-1,TGTGCCAGCAGTGTAAACACTGAAGCTTTCTTT,CASSVNTEAFF
once,TRBD1,TRBV4-2,TRBJ2-7,TGTGCCAGCAGCCCCCGGACAGGATACGAGCAGTACTTC,CASSPRTGYEQYF
-,-,TRBV25-1,TRBJ1-5,TGTGCCAGCAGTGAATCCGGGGGTGCAGGCAATCAGCCCCAGCATTTT,CASSESGGAGNQPQHF
-,TRBD2,TRBV29-1,TRBJ2-3,TGCAGCGTTGGAAGCGGGGGGGCCGATACGCAGTATTTT,CSVGSGGADTQYF
-,TRBD1,TRBV2,TRBJ2-7,TGTGCCAGCAGGGGCCTATCGGGACAGGCCCTTTACGAGCAGTACTTC,CASRGLSGQALYEQYF
-,-,TRBV11-3,TRBJ2-2,TGTGCCAGCAGCTTAGTTCGGGGCACCGGGGAGCTGTTTTTT,CASSLVRGTGELFF